This TCR beta chain was obtained from a study of T-cell reconstitution after alpha-beta-depleted transplantation in children. Construction of the TCRbeta library involved unique molecular identifiers. TCRdb re-derived calls from the PCR reads in MiXCR, one entry per CDR3 protein. Of a few hundred thousand distinct CDR3 sequences listed, about an eighth were seen once; the top ten hold around 4.1%. The CDR3 is made up of 11 amino acids. Trimming took 6 bases from V and 7 from J; bases not matched to a gene: 3. The V gene's germline CDR1 is SQVTM and CDR2 ANQGSEA. In its sample, this clonotype was seen a few times.

The sequenced sample was PBMCs, obtained from the stem cell graft. This receptor was identified in a human donor who donated a stem cell graft to a child with Fanconi anemia. This chain joins TRBV29-1 and TRBJ2-1; 7 bases fit TRBD1. CDR3 in DNA: TGCAGCGTGGGGACAGAGAATGAGCAGTTCTTC. Protein: CSVGTENEQFF.